This TCR beta chain was sequenced during a study of cytomegalovirus exposure and HLA in healthy donors. General study results and limits: Some TCR beta chains (over 150 of them) were listed as cytomegalovirus-associated.

The primer mix had 60 Vbeta and 13 Jbeta primers. Generated by immunoSEQ multiplex PCR, the TCRdb table keeps only in-frame clones and is missing some. Altogether around 100,000 clones are present, under 85% being singletons, with the ten largest covering around 4.9%. The CDR3 covers 15 residues. The germline V gene encodes CDR1 MNHNS and CDR2 SASEGT. This clone appeared a few times. What it recognizes is unknown. The junction departs from the called germline gene at one end, perhaps through a read error. This clonotype originated in a man aged 25 to 40 in good health and CMV-seropositive. The sequencing input was PBMCs. The chain is built from TRBV6-1 and TRBJ2-7; TRBD1 matches 7 bases. In nucleotides, the CDR3 is TGTGCCAGCACCGGGCGAAGGACAGGCTCCTCCGAGCAGTACTTC. The encoded protein is CASTGRRTGSSEQYF.